This TCR beta chain is drawn from a study of blood T cells in healthy people across ages. Together with a sample-barcoded 5' primer, a J-beta primer mix was included in a second PCR lasting roughly 6 to 12 cycles. One entry per CDR3 protein, called by TCRdb with MiXCR from the 5' RACE reads. This table has 500,000 to 650,000 distinct CDR3 sequences, about a quarter appearing once. This clonotype was counted a few times. All donors came from Russia, were Caucasian and healthy, and spanned ages roughly 6 to 95. Total RNA was isolated from each sample in quantities of at least 5 micrograms. In addition, the sample was reused for a study of T cells of mothers and their children. That study adds: Donation was provided by three healthy Caucasian mothers along with their six children.

Sequences were obtained from blood. This sequence was found in a boy aged 2 to 10 in good health.

CDR3 sequence reads: CSASPSGANYGYTF. In DNA, the CDR3 is TGCAGTGCTAGCCCTTCTGGAGCTAACTATGGCTACACCTTC. The chain links TRBV20-1 to TRBJ1-2; D not resolved. This CDR3 has 14 residues. Germline assignment: CDR1 DFQATT and CDR2 SNEGSKA (reference sequence). Deletions cut 3 bases from V and 0 bases from J, with 11 bases between.